This T cell receptor (beta chain) appears in the sequencing data of a study of blood T cell repertoires in COVID-19. This clone was found once. This CDR3 is 13 amino acids long. After removal of 11 bases from V and 4 bases from J, the junction contained 8 bases not matched to a gene. Germline CDR1 is KGHSH and CDR2 is LQKENI. Generated by immunoSEQ multiplex PCR, the TCRdb table keeps only in-frame clones and is missing some. The sample lists more than 150,000 clones, around 84% occurring once. The chain recombines TRBV18 with TRBJ1-2; 9 nucleotides align to TRBD1. Material: peripheral blood. This TCR was sampled from a woman aged 45-65 years with acute or convalescent COVID-19. The CDR3 loop is CASQQGASYGYTF. The CDR3 DNA reads as TGTGCCTCCCAACAGGGGGCGAGCTATGGCTACACCTTC.